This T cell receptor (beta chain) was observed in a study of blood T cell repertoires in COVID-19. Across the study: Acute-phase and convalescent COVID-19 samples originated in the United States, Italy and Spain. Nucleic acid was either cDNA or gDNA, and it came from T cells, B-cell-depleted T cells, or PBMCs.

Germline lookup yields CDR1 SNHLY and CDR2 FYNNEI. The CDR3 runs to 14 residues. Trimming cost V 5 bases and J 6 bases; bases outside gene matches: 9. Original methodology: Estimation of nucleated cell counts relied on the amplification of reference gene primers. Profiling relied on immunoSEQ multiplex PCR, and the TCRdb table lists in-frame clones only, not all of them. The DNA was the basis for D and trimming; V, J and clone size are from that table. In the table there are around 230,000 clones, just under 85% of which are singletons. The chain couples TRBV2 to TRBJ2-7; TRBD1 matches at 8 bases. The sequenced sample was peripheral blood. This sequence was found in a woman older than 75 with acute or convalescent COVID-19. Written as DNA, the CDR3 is TGTGCCAGCAGTCTGACAGGGGTGGTGGGCGAGCAGTACTTC. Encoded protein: CASSLTGVVGEQYF.